This T cell receptor (beta chain) is drawn from a study of identical twins. This clonotype came up many times. This CDR3 comprises 15 residues. Trimming shortened V by 8 bases and J by 9 bases, and 23 bases separated the two germline ends. TCRdb reanalysed the 5' RACE reads using MiXCR and keeps one entry per CDR3 protein. The table lists roughly 350,000 distinct CDR3 sequences, about 12% of them singletons. These sequences were also reported in another study, on yellow fever vaccine responses in identical twins.

The chain recombines TRBV12-3 or TRBV12-4 with TRBJ2-1; D is unclear. Material for sequencing was CD8+ T cells sorted from blood. The clonotype was recovered from a woman aged 18-29 years in good health. The CDR3 sequence is CASASAGGEVSEQFF. As DNA, the CDR3 is TGTGCCAGCGCCTCAGCTGGTGGGGAAGTAAGTGAGCAGTTCTTC.